Shown below are 29 T cell receptor beta chains from a single sample sequenced in a study of response to subunit inactivated influenza vaccine (dated 2018 in TCRdb). Libraries came from RT-PCR. TCRdb shows the sequencer as Illumina HiSeq 2500. TCRdb handled the public reads itself, with Q25 trimming in fastp and clone calling in MiXCR, and kept productive beta chains. Entries that share a CDR3 protein sequence are merged under the most common genes and DNA. The sample has 600,000 to 700,000 distinct CDR3 sequences on record, 11% to 15% of them singletons. The top ten clones comprise about 7.4% of the sample. Sequenced here: PBMCs from blood, sampled 14 to 15 days before vaccination. The receptors here all came from a man aged 45-60 years who received an inactivated influenza vaccine. Donor details come from another sample of the same person, matched by shared clones.

This clonotype was seen at least ten times. The chain combines TRBV3-1 with TRBJ1-1; maybe TRBD1 (6 bases). Per germline, CDR1 LGHDT and CDR2 YNNKEL (reference sequence). This CDR3 region has 14 residues. The V gene lost 7 bases and the J gene lost 1 base, with 13 bases spanning the gap. Here the CDR3 reads CASTLGQTNTEAFF. The CDR3 DNA reads as TGTGCCAGCACCTTAGGACAGACGAACACTGAAGCTTTCTTT.

This clonotype was recorded a few times. The CDR3 DNA is TGCGCCAGCAGCTTGAGTCTAGCGGCCTTCAAAGATGAGCAGTTCTTC. Protein product: CASSLSLAAFKDEQFF. The chain has TRBV5-1 and TRBJ2-1; 7 bases agree with TRBD2. After removal of 1 base from V and 8 bases from J, the junction contained 12 bases not matched to a gene. CDR1 is SGHRS, CDR2 YFSETQ, per germline. CDR3 length: 16 residues.

The chain uses TRBV12-3 or TRBV12-4 and TRBJ2-5; 11 bases map to TRBD2. V lost 6 bases to trimming and J lost 4 bases; unmatched junction nucleotides: 7. This CDR3 is built from 15 residues. CDR3 coding DNA: TGTGCCAGCAGCAATAGCGGGGGGGATGGAGAGACCCAGTACTTC. The encoded protein is CASSNSGGDGETQYF.

The genes are TRBV11-1 and TRBJ2-3, with 16 positions matching TRBD2. Trimming took 1 base from V and 2 from J; bases not matched to a gene: 12. The germline V gene encodes CDR1 SGHAT and CDR2 FQDESV (reference sequence). The CDR3 runs to 21 residues. The CDR3 sequence: CASSLDEGLAGGPRNTDTQYF. In DNA form, the CDR3 reads TGTGCCAGCAGCTTAGACGAGGGACTAGCGGGGGGGCCACGTAACACAGATACGCAGTATTTT.

This clonotype has just a few counts. V and J are TRBV6-1 and TRBJ2-1; possible D gene TRBD1, 6 bases. Trimming took 5 bases from V and 12 from J, leaving 17 bases between them. Germline CDR1 and CDR2: MNHNS and SASEGT. This CDR3 spans 13 amino acids. CDR3 in amino acids: CASSHTQGIGQFF. CDR3 DNA: TGTGCCAGCAGTCATACCCAGGGGATTGGGCAGTTCTTC.

In this sample, this clonotype turned up many times. The J gene is TRBJ2-5, the V gene TRBV12-3 or TRBV12-4, with TRBD1 matching 8 bases. The CDR3 consists of 16 residues. Germline trimming cut 5 bases from V and 4 bases from J; bases unmatched to any gene: 12. The CDR3 DNA reads as TGTGCCAGCAGTCCCAGGACAGGGCCCGGTAGAGAGACCCAGTACTTC. Translation: CASSPRTGPGRETQYF.

The chain couples TRBV24-1 to TRBJ2-1, with D tentatively TRBD1 (7 bases). Germline V gene sequence: CDR1 KGHDR, CDR2 SFDVKD. V shed 2 bases and J shed 1 base, with 8 bases lying between them. This CDR3 is built from 15 residues. The CDR3 DNA is TGTGCCACCAGTGATTCAGGGGGGTCCTACAATGAGCAGTTCTTC. It yields the protein CATSDSGGSYNEQFF.

Concerning this clonotype: In this CDR3 the conserved last residue, phenylalanine or tryptophan, is missing, so a read error is likely. This rearrangement joins TRBV27 to TRBJ2-5; TRBD2 matches at 8 bases. This CDR3 has 14 amino acids. Per the germline V gene, CDR1 is MNHEY and CDR2 is SMNVEV (reference sequence). Germline trimming cut 3 bases from V and 5 bases from J; bases unmatched to any gene: 5. The CDR3 protein is CASSFREGWETQYL. CDR3 sequence (DNA): TGTGCCAGCAGTTTCCGGGAGGGATGGGAGACCCAGTACCTC.

This clonotype occurred a few times. V is TRBV7-3 and J is TRBJ2-1, with TRBD2 matching 7 bases. The germline V gene has CDR1 SGHTA and CDR2 FQGTGA. With 1 base clipped from V and 0 bases from J, the junction kept 3 bases outside the gene matches. This CDR3 is built from 16 residues. The CDR3 DNA follows: TGTGCCAGCAGCTTAAAACTAGCGCGCTCCTACAATGAGCAGTTCTTC. Translated, it gives CASSLKLARSYNEQFF.

This clonotype was picked up many times. J is TRBJ2-7 and V is TRBV12-3 or TRBV12-4; D is possibly TRBD2 (5 bases). The CDR3 is 12 residues long. V lost 8 bases and J lost 6, with 14 bases in between. CDR3 DNA sequence: TGTGCCAGCGGAACGAGCGGTCGCGAGCAGTACTTC. Translation: CASGTSGREQYF.

This clonotype was detected a few times. The J gene is TRBJ2-1, the V gene TRBV5-1; D may be TRBD1 (5 bases). Trimming removed 6 bases from V and 0 bases from J, with 16 bases in between. This CDR3 contains 16 residues. The germline CDR1 and CDR2 sequences are SGHRS and YFSETQ. The CDR3 protein is CASTYFGASSYNEQFF. The CDR3 nucleotides are TGCGCCAGCACCTACTTTGGGGCCAGCTCCTACAATGAGCAGTTCTTC.

This clonotype has only a few counts. V and J are TRBV27 and TRBJ2-3; tentatively, D is TRBD2 (6 bases). Trimming cost V 5 bases and J 5 bases, with 20 bases left between them. In germline, CDR1 is MNHEY, CDR2 SMNVEV (reference sequence). The CDR3 covers 16 residues. The CDR3 bases are TGTGCCAGCAGTCCCCACCCGGGGGTTCCTGGAGATACGCAGTATTTT. Its protein is CASSPHPGVPGDTQYF.

This clonotype was observed a handful of times. The chain employs TRBV10-3 and TRBJ1-5, with no clear D. The CDR3 totals 15 residues. V shed 5 bases and J shed 2 bases, with 13 bases lying between them. CDR1 and CDR2 from the germline V gene are ENHRY and SYGVKD. The CDR3 spells CAISLGPSGNQPQHF. CDR3 in DNA: TGTGCCATCAGTCTAGGACCCTCCGGCAATCAGCCCCAGCATTTT.

This clonotype was picked up a small number of times. The chain joins TRBV4-2 to TRBJ2-3, with 9 positions matching TRBD2. The CDR3 contains 15 residues. CDR1 is LGHNA, CDR2 YNFKEQ, per germline. Germline trimming cut 3 bases from V and 5 bases from J; bases unmatched to any gene: 6. This CDR3 reads CASSHPGLALDTQYF. CDR3 DNA: TGTGCCAGCAGCCACCCGGGACTAGCTCTAGATACGCAGTATTTT.

This clonotype has a handful of counts. This chain joins TRBV12-3 or TRBV12-4 and TRBJ1-2; no definite D call. V shed 5 bases and J shed 6 bases, with 13 bases lying between them. The CDR3 spans 13 residues. Here the CDR3 reads CASSIGLGNGYTF. As DNA, the CDR3 is TGTGCCAGCAGTATCGGCCTTGGGAATGGCTACACCTTC.

Turning to this clonotype: At one of its ends the junction is not consistent with the germline gene, which may arise from a read error. This chain joins TRBV29-1 and TRBJ2-7, with D unresolved. The CDR3 length is 11 residues. CDR1 and CDR2 (germline): SQVTM, ANQGSEA. This CDR3 is CGVGGPYEQYF. CDR3 bases: TGCGGCGTGGGCGGTCCCTACGAGCAGTACTTC.

The chain combines TRBV5-5 with TRBJ2-2; 8 bases agree with TRBD2. The CDR3 loop spans 15 amino acids. Germline V gene sequence: CDR1 SGHKS, CDR2 YYEKEE (reference sequence). V lost 3 bases, J lost 1 base, and 2 bases stayed unmatched. The CDR3 nucleotides read TGTGCCAGCAGCTCCGGGAGGGGGAACACCGGGGAGCTGTTTTTT. The encoded protein is CASSSGRGNTGELFF.

This clonotype was counted only a few times. The V call is TRBV4-3, the J call TRBJ2-1; 13 nucleotides agree with TRBD2. CDR1 is LGHNA and CDR2 is YSLEER in the germline V gene. J lost 7 bases, V lost 3 bases, and 6 bases had no gene match. The CDR3 consists of 16 residues. The CDR3 DNA follows: TGCGCCAGCAGCCAGGAGGGACTAGCGGGGTATAATGAGCAGTTCTTC. Residues: CASSQEGLAGYNEQFF.

The chain couples TRBV30 to TRBJ2-7; D is unclear. The CDR3 covers 12 residues. Germline CDR1 and CDR2: GTSNPN and SVGIG (reference sequence). Trimming shortened V by 3 bases and J by 6 bases, and 12 bases separated the two germline ends. The CDR3 loop is CAWSVLSVEQYF. The DNA of the CDR3 is TGTGCCTGGAGCGTACTTTCTGTCGAGCAGTACTTC.

DNA for the CDR3: TGTGCCAGCAGCTTGATAGGACTGGGAAGCTCCTACAATGAGCAGTTCTTC. This translates into CASSLIGLGSSYNEQFF. The chain has TRBV5-6 and TRBJ2-1; a possible D gene is TRBD2 (5 bases). V shed 1 base and J shed 0 bases, with 14 bases lying between them. Germline CDR1 SGHDT, CDR2 YYEEEE. There are 17 residues in the CDR3.

Only a few counts were recorded for this clonotype. V usage is TRBV6-2 or TRBV6-3 and J usage is TRBJ2-5; TRBD1 matches 7 bases. The V gene end was trimmed by 2 bases and the J gene end by 7 bases; junction bases not matched to a gene: 4. CDR1 MNHEY and CDR2 SVGEGT come from the germline V gene. The CDR3 is made up of 13 amino acids. The CDR3 bases are TGTGCCAGCAGTTACGTCTCAGGGGGGACCCAGTACTTC. It specifies CASSYVSGGTQYF.

The CDR3 protein is CSVGRAGEQYF. The CDR3 nucleotides are TGCAGCGTTGGTAGGGCAGGGGAGCAGTACTTC. The rearrangement links TRBV29-1 to TRBJ2-7, with D perhaps matching TRBD1 (5 bases). The CDR3 spans 11 residues. V lost 4 bases and J lost 7, with 11 bases in between. CDR1 and CDR2 (germline): SQVTM, ANQGSEA.

This clonotype was observed a handful of times. The rearrangement links TRBV10-3 to TRBJ2-1, with TRBD2 as a possible D gene (5 bases). Deletions cut 6 bases from V and 1 base from J, with 7 bases between. There are 13 residues in the CDR3. From germline, CDR1 is ENHRY and CDR2 SYGVKD. CDR3 sequence reads: CAIRPGSYNEQFF. The CDR3 DNA sequence: TGTGCCATCAGACCGGGATCCTACAATGAGCAGTTCTTC.

The chain has TRBV6-1 and TRBJ1-2; D gene ambiguous. V was clipped by 2 bases and J by 4 bases, with 11 bases between them. The CDR3 spans 14 residues. Germline CDR1 is MNHNS and CDR2 is SASEGT. The CDR3 reads CASSEQTFFYGYTF. The CDR3 DNA follows: TGTGCCAGCAGTGAACAGACATTCTTCTATGGCTACACCTTC.

This clonotype has just a few counts. The chain employs TRBV5-4 and TRBJ2-7; TRBD1 agrees at 10 bases. CDR3 length: 14 residues. V lost 4 bases and J lost 5; bases outside the gene matches: 6. Germline CDR1 and CDR2: SGHNT and YYREEE (reference sequence). The CDR3 here is CASSIDRGHHEQYF. As DNA, the CDR3 is TGTGCCAGCAGCATCGACAGGGGGCACCACGAGCAGTACTTC.

This clonotype was counted ten times or more. The J gene is TRBJ2-3, the V gene TRBV20-1, with a possible D match to TRBD2 (5 bases). CDR3 length: 12 amino acids. The V gene's germline CDR1 is DFQATT and CDR2 SNEGSKA (reference sequence). The V end was cut by 4 bases, the J end by 6 bases, with 11 bases between. The CDR3 protein is CSANPTGDTQYF. The CDR3 coding sequence is TGCAGTGCTAACCCGACGGGGGATACGCAGTATTTT.

The sample holds many counts of this clonotype. J is TRBJ1-4 and V is TRBV27; possible D gene TRBD1, 5 bases. V was pared by 4 bases and J by 11 bases, with 11 bases between. Germline CDR1 MNHEY, CDR2 SMNVEV (reference sequence). The CDR3 has 12 residues. Here the CDR3 reads CASSSLGGKLFF. The CDR3 DNA is TGTGCCAGCAGTTCCTTGGGGGGGAAACTGTTTTTT.

At least ten counts were recorded for this clonotype. The rearrangement uses TRBV4-3 and TRBJ1-6; D ambiguous. The CDR3 length is 13 residues. The germline CDR1 and CDR2 sequences are LGHNA and YSLEER. Trimming removed 0 bases from V and 9 bases from J, with 6 bases in between. The CDR3 DNA sequence: TGCGCCAGCAGCCAAGATCCTGGTTCACCCCTCCACTTT. Its translation: CASSQDPGSPLHF.

This chain connects TRBV12-3 or TRBV12-4 to TRBJ2-6; D is uncertain. The CDR3 length is 15 residues. The V end lost 5 bases, the J end lost 4 bases, and 12 bases lay between the germline ends. The CDR3 reads CASSGSHAGANVLTF. The CDR3 DNA follows: TGTGCCAGCAGTGGGTCCCATGCCGGGGCCAACGTCCTGACTTTC.